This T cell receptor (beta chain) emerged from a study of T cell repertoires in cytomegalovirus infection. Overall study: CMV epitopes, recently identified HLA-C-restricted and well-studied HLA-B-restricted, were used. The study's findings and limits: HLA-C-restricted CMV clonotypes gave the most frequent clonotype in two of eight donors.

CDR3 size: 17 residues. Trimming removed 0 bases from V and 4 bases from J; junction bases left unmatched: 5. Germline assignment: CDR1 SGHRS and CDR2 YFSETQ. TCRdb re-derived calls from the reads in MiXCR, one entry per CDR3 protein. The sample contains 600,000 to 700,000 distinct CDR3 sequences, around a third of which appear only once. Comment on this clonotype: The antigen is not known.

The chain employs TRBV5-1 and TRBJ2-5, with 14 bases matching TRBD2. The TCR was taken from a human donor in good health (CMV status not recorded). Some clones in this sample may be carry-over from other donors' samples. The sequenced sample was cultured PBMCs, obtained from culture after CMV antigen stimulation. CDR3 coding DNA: TGCGCCAGCAGCTTGGGGGGACTAGCGGGAGATGGAGAGACCCAGTACTTC. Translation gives CASSLGGLAGDGETQYF.